Sequencing of this T cell receptor (beta chain) was carried out in a study of spatial heterogeneity in lung cancer. The sample's time point: sample taken at primary tumor resection. From tumor, nontumor lung or frozen PBMC, whole RNA was taken unsorted for sequencing. TCRdb independently ran MiXCR on the 5' RACE reads; one entry per CDR3 protein. The sample records 50,000 to 65,000 distinct CDR3 sequences, around 8.2% being singletons. V was trimmed by 1 base and J by 2 bases, leaving 8 bases between them. This CDR3 is 15 amino acids long. From germline, CDR1 is KGHDR and CDR2 SFDVKD. The sequence was collected from a female donor with early-stage non-small cell lung cancer. The V call is TRBV24-1, the J call TRBJ2-1; TRBD1 is a possible D gene (6 bases). This material consisted of PBMCs, taken at surgery. This chain's CDR3 is CATSDLQGTYNEQFF. In nucleotides, the CDR3 is TGTGCCACCAGTGATTTACAGGGCACCTACAATGAGCAGTTCTTC.